These 13 T cell receptor beta chains were sequenced from one sample in a study of CD8+ T cells in alopecia areata. Extracted from the samples, RNA was reverse transcribed into cDNA to serve as the sequencing template. Sequenced by immunoSEQ multiplex PCR; TCRdb stores in-frame clones only, minus some. The sample has more than 150,000 clones; 50% to 60% are singletons. The input for sequencing was CD4+ T cells sorted from blood, taken at week 0. The receptors here all came from a human donor with alopecia areata.

This rearrangement joins TRBV18 to TRBJ2-3; the match to TRBD2 covers 11 bases. Germline CDR1 is KGHSH and CDR2 is LQKENI. CDR3 length equals 18 residues. J lost 5 bases, V lost 0 bases, and 10 bases had no gene match. The CDR3 nucleotides read TGTGCCAGCTCACCACCGGTCCTAGCGGGGGGTCCTGGAGATACGCAGTATTTT. Its translation is CASSPPVLAGGPGDTQYF. The full variable domain, rest sourced from reference TRBV18 and TRBJ2-3, is NAGVMQNPRHLVRRRGQEARLRCSPMKGHSHVYWYRQLPEEGLKFMVYLQKENIIDESGMPKERFSAEFPKEGPSILRIQQVVRGDSAAYFCASSPPVLAGGPGDTQYFGPGTRLTVL.

The CDR3 spells CASSLRRGAYEQYF. CDR3 coding DNA: TGTGCCAGCAGCTTACGAAGGGGCGCCTACGAGCAGTACTTC. The chain joins TRBV11-2 to TRBJ2-7, with D possibly being TRBD1 (5 bases). The V end was cut by 2 bases, the J end by 2 bases, with 10 bases between. The CDR3 extends over 14 amino acids. Per the germline V gene, CDR1 is SGHAT and CDR2 is FQNNGV.

The V gene is TRBV7-8, the J gene TRBJ2-5; maybe TRBD2 (7 bases). The CDR3 is made up of 18 amino acids. Germline V gene sequence: CDR1 SGHVS, CDR2 FQNEAQ. The V end lost 5 bases, the J end lost 5 bases, and 27 bases lay between the germline ends. For the CDR3, the DNA is TGTGCCAGCAGCCCCCTGGCCCGCGGGGGCGCGATGGGGGAGACCCAGTACTTC. Translation: CASSPLARGGAMGETQYF.

The chain joins TRBV6-5 to TRBJ1-6; D gene ambiguous. V was pared by 2 bases and J by 8 bases, with 10 bases between. In germline, CDR1 is MNHEY, CDR2 SVGAGI. The CDR3 has 14 residues. Written as DNA, the CDR3 is TGTGCCAGCAGTTACAGGATAGGGTATTCACCCCTCCACTTT. This gives the protein CASSYRIGYSPLHF.

The CDR3 coding sequence is TGTGCCAGCCTCGACGGTGCCGGGGAGACCCAGTACTTC. It translates to CASLDGAGETQYF. This rearrangement joins TRBV7-9 to TRBJ2-5, with unresolved D. The CDR3 runs to 13 residues. Germline-derived CDR1 and CDR2 are SEHNR and FQNEAQ (reference sequence). With 8 bases removed from V and 5 bases from J, the gap between germline ends came to 15 bases.

The chain employs TRBV6-5 and TRBJ2-5, with D uncertain. V shed 6 bases and J shed 0 bases, with 11 bases lying between them. Germline V CDR1 and CDR2: MNHEY, SVGAGI. CDR3 length equals 14 residues. CDR3 residues: CASRPALYQETQYF. CDR3 DNA sequence: TGTGCCAGCAGACCGGCCCTTTACCAAGAGACCCAGTACTTC.

The genes are TRBV7-9 and TRBJ1-2, with TRBD1 matching over 11 bases. The CDR3 length is 14 residues. Germline V lookup: CDR1 SEHNR, CDR2 FQNEAQ (reference sequence). V lost 4 bases, J lost 4 bases, and 2 bases stayed unmatched. DNA for the CDR3: TGTGCCAGCAGCTCCGGGACAGGGGGCTATGGCTACACCTTC. Translated: CASSSGTGGYGYTF.

In its sample, this clone was seen a few times. V gene TRBV25-1 combines with J gene TRBJ1-2; D might be TRBD1 (5 bases). Trimming pared 4 bases from V and 2 bases from J, leaving 11 bases between. The germline V gene encodes CDR1 MGHDK and CDR2 SYGVNS. This CDR3 is 14 amino acids long. CDR3 DNA sequence: TGTGCCAGCAGTGGTCGCAGGGACAACTATGGCTACACCTTC. Translated: CASSGRRDNYGYTF.

This rearrangement joins TRBV9 to TRBJ1-1; maybe TRBD1 (5 bases). Germline V gives CDR1 SGDLS, CDR2 YYNGEE. The V gene lost 7 bases and the J gene lost 4 bases, with 17 bases spanning the gap. This CDR3 contains 14 residues. CDR3 protein: CASSYVTGGTEAFF. The CDR3 region has the DNA TGTGCCAGCTCCTACGTTACGGGGGGCACTGAAGCTTTCTTT.

The J gene is TRBJ1-2, the V gene TRBV2; maybe TRBD1 (5 bases). V was trimmed by 6 bases and J by 4 bases, leaving 12 bases between them. From germline, CDR1 is SNHLY and CDR2 FYNNEI. This CDR3 has 13 residues. The CDR3 is CASRTQGLYGYTF. The CDR3 coding sequence is TGTGCCAGCAGGACCCAGGGTCTCTATGGCTACACCTTC. Full variable domain (remainder filled in from reference TRBV2 and TRBJ1-2): EPEVTQTPSHQVTQMGQEVILRCVPISNHLYFYWYRQILGQKVEFLVSFYNNEISEKSEIFDDQFSVERPDGSNFTLKIRSTKLEDSAMYFCASRTQGLYGYTFGSGTRLTVV.

Notes on this clone: The sample contains more than one DNA sequence encoding this CDR3. The V call is TRBV7-9, the J call TRBJ1-1; D not certain. This CDR3 is built from 12 residues. V was pared by 1 base and J by 6 bases, with 6 bases between. CDR1 is SEHNR, CDR2 FQNEAQ, per germline (reference sequence). This chain's CDR3 is CASSLGWAEAFF. DNA of the CDR3: TGTGCCAGCAGCTTAGGTTGGGCTGAAGCTTTCTTT.

This clone is a singleton in its sample. The J gene is TRBJ2-7, the V gene TRBV6-1; D unresolved. This CDR3 spans 14 amino acids. Trimming stripped 4 bases from V and 0 bases from J, with 10 bases between. The germline CDR1 and CDR2 sequences are MNHNS and SASEGT. The DNA of the CDR3 is TGTGCCAGCAGTGGGACCTTAAGCTCCTACGAGCAGTACTTC. Its protein is CASSGTLSSYEQYF.

This sequence joins TRBV15 and TRBJ2-5; D uncertain. This CDR3 spans 17 amino acids. CDR1 is LNHNV, CDR2 YYDKDF, per germline (reference sequence). Between the trimmed V and J ends, which lost 5 bases and 2 bases, there was a span of 21 bases. The CDR3 bases are TGTGCCACCAGCGGCGTTACCCGGTTTGTTCAGCAAGAGACCCAGTACTTC. Its translation: CATSGVTRFVQQETQYF.